Only one count was recorded for the clone carrying this T cell receptor beta chain. This entry comes from a study of blood T cell repertoires in COVID-19. Study-wide background: Italy, Spain and the United States were the sources of the convalescent and acute COVID-19 samples. T cells, B-cell-depleted T cells, or PBMCs provided the cDNA or gDNA that served as material.

The CDR3 loop spans 15 amino acids. Germline values: CDR1 SNHLY, CDR2 FYNNEI. The V and J ends lost 5 bases and 5 bases, in that order; junction bases with no gene match: 6. Per the authors' pipeline: Reference gene primer amplification gave nucleated cell count estimates. Some clones are missing from TCRdb's copy, which holds only in-frame ones; the method was immunoSEQ multiplex PCR. V and J calls and clone size are those listed in that table; D and trimming were worked out from the DNA. Here the sample spans approximately 97,000 clones, 90% being singletons. The sequenced material came from peripheral blood. The chain uses TRBV2 and TRBJ1-5, with 10 bases identical to TRBD1. The sequence was collected from a man in his sixties with acute or convalescent COVID-19. In nucleotides, the CDR3 is TGTGCCAGCAGTCAAGAGACAGGGGGCGATCAGCCCCAGCATTTT. It is translated as CASSQETGGDQPQHF.